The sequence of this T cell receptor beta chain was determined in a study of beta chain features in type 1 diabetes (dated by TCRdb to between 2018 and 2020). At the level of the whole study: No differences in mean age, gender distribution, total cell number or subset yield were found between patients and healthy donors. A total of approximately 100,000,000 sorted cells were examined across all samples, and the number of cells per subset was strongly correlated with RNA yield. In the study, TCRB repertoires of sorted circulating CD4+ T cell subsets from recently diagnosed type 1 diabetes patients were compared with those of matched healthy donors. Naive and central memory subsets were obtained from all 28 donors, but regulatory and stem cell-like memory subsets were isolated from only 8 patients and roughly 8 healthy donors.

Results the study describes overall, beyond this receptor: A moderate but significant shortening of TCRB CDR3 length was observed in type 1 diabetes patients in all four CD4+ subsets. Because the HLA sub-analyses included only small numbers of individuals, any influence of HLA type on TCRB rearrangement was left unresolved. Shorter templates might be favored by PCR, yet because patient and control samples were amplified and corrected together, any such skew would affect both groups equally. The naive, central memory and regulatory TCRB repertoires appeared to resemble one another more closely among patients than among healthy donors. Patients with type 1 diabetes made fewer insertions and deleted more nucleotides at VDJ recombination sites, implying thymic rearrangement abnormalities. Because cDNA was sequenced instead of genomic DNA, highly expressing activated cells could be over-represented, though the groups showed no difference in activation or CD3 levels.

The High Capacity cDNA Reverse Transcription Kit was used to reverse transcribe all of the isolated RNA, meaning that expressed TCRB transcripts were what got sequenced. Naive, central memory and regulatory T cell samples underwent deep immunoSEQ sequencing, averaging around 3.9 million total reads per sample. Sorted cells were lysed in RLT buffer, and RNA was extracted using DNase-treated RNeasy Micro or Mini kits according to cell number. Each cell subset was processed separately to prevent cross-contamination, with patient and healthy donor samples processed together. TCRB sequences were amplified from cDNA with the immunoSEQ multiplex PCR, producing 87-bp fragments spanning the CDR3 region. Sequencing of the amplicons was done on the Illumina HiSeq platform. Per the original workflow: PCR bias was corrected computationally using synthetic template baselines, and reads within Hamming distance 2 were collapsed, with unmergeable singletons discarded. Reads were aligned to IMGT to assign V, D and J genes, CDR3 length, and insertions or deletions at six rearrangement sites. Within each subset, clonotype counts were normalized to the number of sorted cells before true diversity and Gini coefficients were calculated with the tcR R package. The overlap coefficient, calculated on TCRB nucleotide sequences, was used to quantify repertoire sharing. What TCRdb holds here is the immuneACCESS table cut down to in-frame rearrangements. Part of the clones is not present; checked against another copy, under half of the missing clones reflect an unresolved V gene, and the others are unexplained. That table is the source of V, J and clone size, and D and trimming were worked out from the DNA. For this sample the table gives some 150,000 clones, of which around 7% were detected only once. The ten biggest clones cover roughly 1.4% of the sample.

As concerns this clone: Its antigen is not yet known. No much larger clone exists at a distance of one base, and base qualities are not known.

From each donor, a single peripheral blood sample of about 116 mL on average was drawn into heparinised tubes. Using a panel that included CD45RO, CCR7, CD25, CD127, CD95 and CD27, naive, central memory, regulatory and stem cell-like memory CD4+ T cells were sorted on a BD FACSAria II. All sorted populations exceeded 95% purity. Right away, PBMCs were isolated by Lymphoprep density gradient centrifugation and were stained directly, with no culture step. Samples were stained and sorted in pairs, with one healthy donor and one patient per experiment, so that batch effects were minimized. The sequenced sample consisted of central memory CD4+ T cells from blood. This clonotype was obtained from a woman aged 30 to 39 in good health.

CDR3 sequence: CASSLGAGGTDTQYF. The DNA sequence reads TGCGCCAGCAGCTTGGGGGCGGGGGGCACAGATACGCAGTATTTT. Recombination connected TRBV5-1 to TRBJ2-3, and TRBD2 aligns with 7 junction nucleotides. Compared with germline, V lacks 0 bases and J lacks 1 base; bases without a gene match: 2. From the cysteine up to the phenylalanine, the CDR3 has a length of 15 residues. Here the CDR3 DNA is all that survives: 45 bases in frame from base 1. The CDR1 and CDR2 encoded by the germline V gene are SGHRS and YFSETQ.